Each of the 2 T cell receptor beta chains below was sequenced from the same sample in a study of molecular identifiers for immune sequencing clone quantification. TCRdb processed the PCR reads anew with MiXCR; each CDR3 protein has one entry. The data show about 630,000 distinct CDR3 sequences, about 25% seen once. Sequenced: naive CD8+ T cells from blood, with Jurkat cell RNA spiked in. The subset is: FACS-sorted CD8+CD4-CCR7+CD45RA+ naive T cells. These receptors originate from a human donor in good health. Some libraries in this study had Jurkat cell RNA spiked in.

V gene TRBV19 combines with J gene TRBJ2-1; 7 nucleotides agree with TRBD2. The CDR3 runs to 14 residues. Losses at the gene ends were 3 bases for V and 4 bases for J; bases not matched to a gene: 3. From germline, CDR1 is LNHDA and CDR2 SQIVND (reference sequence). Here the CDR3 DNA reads TGTGCCAGTAGTATGTCTAGCGGATACAATGAGCAGTTCTTC. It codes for CASSMSSGYNEQFF.

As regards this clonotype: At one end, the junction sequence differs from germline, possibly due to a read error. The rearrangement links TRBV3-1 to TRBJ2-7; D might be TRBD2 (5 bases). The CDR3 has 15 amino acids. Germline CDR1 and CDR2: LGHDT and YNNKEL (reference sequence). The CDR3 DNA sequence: TGTGCCAGCAGCCAACAGAGACCTGTTGACTACGAGCAGCACTTC. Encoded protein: CASSQQRPVDYEQHF.